A single sample gave rise to the 29 T cell receptor beta chains below, sequenced in a study of blood T cell repertoires in COVID-19. Clones were sequenced by immunoSEQ multiplex PCR, and TCRdb holds only the in-frame ones, with some missing. The sample contains over 200,000 clones, approximately 80% of which appear only once. The material sequenced was PBMCs or T cells enriched from blood (not recorded which). These receptors all stem from a man aged 60 to 75 who had recovered from COVID-19.

This clone was recorded only once. The chain joins TRBV5-1 to TRBJ1-2; 11 nucleotides line up with TRBD1. This CDR3 comprises 13 residues. Germline trimming cut 4 bases from V and 8 bases from J; bases unmatched to any gene: 4. Germline-derived CDR1 and CDR2 are SGHRS and YFSETQ. CDR3 region: CASSVDRGQGYTF. DNA of the CDR3: TGCGCCAGCAGCGTGGACAGGGGGCAAGGCTACACCTTC.

This chain uses TRBV19 with TRBJ2-7; possibly TRBD1 for D (6 bases). The CDR3 runs to 13 residues. CDR1 is LNHDA and CDR2 is SQIVND in the germline V gene (reference sequence). Deletions cut 5 bases from V and 3 bases from J, with 11 bases between. The CDR3 loop reads CASSSQQGYEQYF. In nucleotides, the CDR3 is TGTGCCAGTAGTTCACAACAGGGCTACGAGCAGTACTTC.

This clone has more than one count but fewer than ten. The genes are TRBV5-1 and TRBJ2-3, with D perhaps matching TRBD2 (7 bases). The germline gives CDR1 SGHRS, CDR2 YFSETQ. This CDR3 spans 14 amino acids. Trimming left V 6 bases short and J 2 bases short, with 13 bases between. The CDR3 DNA reads as TGCGCCAGCACCGCGGGGGCCTCCACAGATACGCAGTATTTT. Amino acid sequence: CASTAGASTDTQYF.

The CDR3 sequence: CASSWGLAGGKYNEQFF. The CDR3 nucleotides read TGTGCCAGCAGCTGGGGACTAGCGGGGGGGAAGTACAATGAGCAGTTCTTC. This sequence joins TRBV3-1 (or the pseudogene TRBV3-2) and TRBJ2-1; 16 nucleotides match TRBD2. The germline gives CDR1 LGHDT, CDR2 YNNKEL (reference sequence). The CDR3 length is 17 residues. The junction had 5 bases not matched to a gene; V was cut back by 5 bases and J by 4 bases.

CDR3 loop: CASRNTGSPNYGYTF. The CDR3 DNA reads TGTGCCAGCCGAAATACAGGGAGCCCTAACTATGGCTACACCTTC. V gene TRBV19 combines with J gene TRBJ1-2; D perhaps matches TRBD1 (6 bases). Deletions cut 9 bases from V and 0 bases from J, with 17 bases between. The germline V gene encodes CDR1 LNHDA and CDR2 SQIVND (reference sequence). The CDR3 extends over 15 amino acids. The full variable domain, its missing parts supplied by reference TRBV19 and TRBJ1-2, is DGGITQSPKYLFRKEGQNVTLSCEQNLNHDAMYWYRQDPGQGLRLIYYSQIVNDFQKGDIAEGYSVSREKKESFPLTVTSAQKNPTAFYLCASRNTGSPNYGYTFGSGTRLTVV.

This chain uses TRBV27 with TRBJ2-3; a weak D match, TRBD1 (6 bases). The CDR3 contains 16 residues. Per germline, CDR1 MNHEY and CDR2 SMNVEV (reference sequence). Between the trimmed V and J ends, which lost 3 bases and 0 bases, there was a span of 13 bases. This CDR3 reads CASSFSPTGSTDTQYF. CDR3 bases: TGTGCCAGCAGTTTTTCCCCGACAGGTAGCACAGATACGCAGTATTTT.

V gene TRBV2 combines with J gene TRBJ2-7; D perhaps matches TRBD1 (6 bases). This CDR3 has 15 amino acids. Looked up from germline, CDR1 is SNHLY and CDR2 is FYNNEI. Trimming shortened V by 6 bases and J by 0 bases, and 15 bases separated the two germline ends. The DNA of the CDR3 is TGTGCCAGCAGAAAATGGACAGAAACCTCCTACGAGCAGTACTTC. Amino acid sequence: CASRKWTETSYEQYF.

The V gene is TRBV7-8, the J gene TRBJ1-2; TRBD1 is a possible D gene (6 bases). Per germline, CDR1 SGHVS and CDR2 FQNEAQ. This CDR3 spans 14 amino acids. V lost 8 bases, J lost 2 bases, and 15 bases lay in between. The DNA for the CDR3 is TGTGCCAGCGCGAGAGGACAGAACAACTATGGCTACACCTTC. Translation gives CASARGQNNYGYTF.

The CDR3 DNA follows: TGTGCCAGCAGCACGACAGGGGCCGGGAACACTGAAGCTTTCTTT. Translating gives CASSTTGAGNTEAFF. The chain carries TRBV9 and TRBJ1-1; 8 bases map to TRBD1. Germline CDR1 SGDLS, CDR2 YYNGEE. There are 15 residues in the CDR3. V dropped 4 bases and J dropped 1; count of bases not matched to a gene: 6.

This clone was seen just once. The chain couples TRBV3-1 (or the pseudogene TRBV3-2) to TRBJ2-2, with D possibly TRBD2 on 5 matching bases. CDR3 length equals 10 residues. V lost 11 bases to trimming and J lost 6 bases, with 7 bases between them. The germline V gene has CDR1 LGHDT and CDR2 YNNKEL (reference sequence). The CDR3 sequence: CAPRAGELFF. In DNA, the CDR3 is TGTGCCCCGAGGGCCGGGGAGCTGTTTTTT.

This chain links TRBV6-6 with TRBJ2-3; D possibly corresponds to TRBD2 (6 bases). The V end was cut by 10 bases, the J end by 1 base, with 18 bases between. Looked up from germline, CDR1 is MNHNY and CDR2 is SVGAGI (reference sequence). The CDR3 loop spans 15 amino acids. CDR3 DNA sequence: TGTGCCACCTACTCCCGGGGGTTTGGCACAGATACGCAGTATTTT. Translating gives CATYSRGFGTDTQYF.

V and J are TRBV28 and TRBJ2-7; 12 nucleotides agree with TRBD1. CDR3 length: 18 amino acids. Trimming cost V 6 bases and J 0 bases; bases outside gene matches: 12. CDR1 MDHEN and CDR2 SYDVKM come from the germline V gene. The chain's CDR3 is CASRAGTGGFLGSYEQYF. The CDR3 DNA reads as TGTGCCAGCAGGGCCGGGACAGGGGGCTTCTTGGGCTCCTACGAGCAGTACTTC.

This chain connects TRBV18 to TRBJ1-2; 8 bases match TRBD1. Germline CDR1 is KGHSH and CDR2 is LQKENI. CDR3 size: 15 residues. V lost 4 bases to trimming and J lost 4 bases; unmatched junction nucleotides: 8. The CDR3 coding sequence is TGTGCCAGCTCACTCGGACAGGGCTTGTCCTATGGCTACACCTTC. This encodes CASSLGQGLSYGYTF.

The V and J genes are TRBV6-1 and TRBJ1-1; weak D call: TRBD1 (5 bases). There are 16 residues in the CDR3. Germline V CDR1 and CDR2: MNHNS, SASEGT. Trimming took off 3 bases at V and 0 bases at J, with 14 bases between the two ends. This chain's CDR3 is CASSDRGLPMNTEAFF. The DNA of the CDR3 is TGTGCCAGCAGTGATAGGGGTCTCCCCATGAACACTGAAGCTTTCTTT.

V is TRBV18 and J is TRBJ2-7; D not certain. V was clipped by 6 bases and J by 3 bases, with 9 bases between them. The V gene's germline CDR1 is KGHSH and CDR2 LQKENI. This CDR3 region has 12 residues. CDR3 protein: CASSQAIYEQYF. The DNA for the CDR3 is TGTGCCAGCTCGCAGGCAATCTACGAGCAGTACTTC.

This chain joins TRBV6-2 or TRBV6-3 and TRBJ2-2; D is unresolved. Germline CDR1 is MNHEY and CDR2 is SVGEGT. Trimming shortened V by 5 bases and J by 6 bases, and 7 bases separated the two germline ends. The CDR3 has 12 residues. CDR3 residues: CASSLVAGELFF. The DNA of the CDR3 is TGTGCCAGCAGTCTAGTTGCCGGGGAGCTGTTTTTT.

V is TRBV30 and J is TRBJ1-5; weak D call: TRBD1 (6 bases). V gave up 2 bases and J gave up 5 bases, with 16 bases separating them. The length of the CDR3 is 15 residues. Germline V CDR1 and CDR2: GTSNPN, SVGIG (reference sequence). The CDR3 nucleotides are TGTGCCTGGAGTTCTTTTCGGACAGTCCATCAGCCCCAGCATTTT. It translates to CAWSSFRTVHQPQHF.

DNA of the CDR3: TGTGCCAGCAGCCTCGGGACAGTTAAGAATGAAAAACTGTTTTTT. Translating gives CASSLGTVKNEKLFF. The chain combines TRBV7-9 with TRBJ1-4; 7 bases are a match to TRBD1. Trimming took 5 bases from V and 5 from J; bases not matched to a gene: 8. The CDR3 consists of 15 residues. The germline gives CDR1 SEHNR, CDR2 FQNEAQ (reference sequence).

This chain links TRBV19 with TRBJ1-1; maybe TRBD1 (6 bases). Trimming removed 4 bases from V and 1 base from J, with 13 bases in between. Germline CDR1 reads LNHDA; CDR2 reads SQIVND (reference sequence). The CDR3 covers 15 residues. The CDR3 sequence: CASSNRQDENTEAFF. The CDR3 DNA reads TGTGCCAGTAGTAACAGACAGGACGAGAACACTGAAGCTTTCTTT.

V gene TRBV7-9 combines with J gene TRBJ2-7; D tentatively reads TRBD1 or TRBD2 (7 bases each). Trimming shortened V by 7 bases and J by 2 bases, and 21 bases separated the two germline ends. From germline, CDR1 is SEHNR and CDR2 FQNEAQ (reference sequence). CDR3 length equals 16 residues. CDR3 DNA sequence: TGTGCCAGCACCAGGGGGGGGGCAGGGCACCCCTACGAGCAGTACTTC. As protein: CASTRGGAGHPYEQYF.

This rearrangement joins TRBV5-1 to TRBJ2-7; the D gene is possibly TRBD1 (6 bases). Trimming removed 4 bases at V and 3 bases at J, with 11 bases between. CDR1 and CDR2 from the germline V gene are SGHRS and YFSETQ. This CDR3 has 13 residues. CDR3 amino acids: CASSVTGFYEQYF. The CDR3 coding sequence is TGCGCCAGCAGCGTGACAGGATTCTACGAGCAGTACTTC.

This chain uses TRBV15 with TRBJ2-1, with TRBD2 as a possible D gene (6 bases). Germline CDR1 is LNHNV and CDR2 is YYDKDF (reference sequence). The ends were cut back, 0 bases at V and 4 bases at J, with 13 bases in the middle. This CDR3 comprises 16 residues. The CDR3 is CATSRERDREYNEQFF. CDR3 bases: TGTGCCACCAGCAGAGAGCGGGACCGAGAGTACAATGAGCAGTTCTTC. Combining the CDR3 with reference TRBV15 and TRBJ2-1 gives the whole variable domain DAMVIQNPRYQVTQFGKPVTLSCSQTLNHNVMYWYQQKSSQAPKLLFHYYDKDFNNEADTPDNFQSRRPNTSFCFLDIRSPGLGDTAMYLCATSRERDREYNEQFFGPGTRLTVL.

The rearrangement links TRBV6-5 to TRBJ1-1; possibly TRBD1 for D (6 bases). The V gene's germline CDR1 is MNHEY and CDR2 SVGAGI. V shed 5 bases and J shed 1 base, with 11 bases lying between them. The length of the CDR3 is 14 residues. This CDR3 is CASSRQAANTEAFF. The CDR3 nucleotides read TGTGCCAGCAGTCGACAGGCTGCGAACACTGAAGCTTTCTTT.

V is TRBV19 and J is TRBJ2-7, with D possibly TRBD2 on 7 matching bases. The V gene's germline CDR1 is LNHDA and CDR2 SQIVND (reference sequence). The V and J ends lost 8 bases and 1 base respectively, with 18 bases between them. The CDR3 length is 15 residues. This CDR3 reads CASQRRGLPSYEQYF. DNA of the CDR3: TGTGCCAGTCAGCGGCGGGGGCTACCATCCTACGAGCAGTACTTC.

The V and J genes are TRBV5-6 and TRBJ1-6; 11 positions match TRBD1. V was clipped by 3 bases and J by 3 bases; unmatched bases: 2. There are 16 residues in the CDR3. Germline CDR1 and CDR2: SGHDT and YYEEEE. The CDR3 reads CASSYGTGGYNSPLHF. CDR3 coding DNA: TGTGCCAGCAGCTACGGGACAGGGGGCTATAATTCACCCCTCCACTTT.

The J gene is TRBJ1-1, the V gene TRBV9; 10 nucleotides align to TRBD1. The CDR3 consists of 15 residues. V dropped 3 bases and J dropped 5; count of bases not matched to a gene: 7. The germline V gene encodes CDR1 SGDLS and CDR2 YYNGEE. CDR3 amino acids: CASSARTGGGTEAFF. The DNA for the CDR3 is TGTGCCAGCAGCGCTAGGACAGGGGGAGGAACTGAAGCTTTCTTT.

V is TRBV18 and J is TRBJ1-5; D unresolved. The CDR3 spans 17 residues. Deletions cut 1 base from V and 2 bases from J, with 15 bases between. Germline CDR1 is KGHSH and CDR2 is LQKENI. The CDR3 bases are TGTGCCAGCTCACCACTTGGGTTAGCGGCGGGCAATCAGCCCCAGCATTTT. Its translation: CASSPLGLAAGNQPQHF. The full variable domain, with the rest looked up from reference TRBV18 and TRBJ1-5, is NAGVMQNPRHLVRRRGQEARLRCSPMKGHSHVYWYRQLPEEGLKFMVYLQKENIIDESGMPKERFSAEFPKEGPSILRIQQVVRGDSAAYFCASSPLGLAAGNQPQHFGDGTRLSIL.

This sequence joins TRBV12-3 or TRBV12-4 and TRBJ1-1; D is possibly TRBD1 (6 bases). The V gene lost 3 bases and the J gene lost 11 bases, with 13 bases spanning the gap. CDR3 length: 12 amino acids. This chain's CDR3 is CASSLTGTWAFF. For the CDR3, the DNA is TGTGCCAGCAGTTTGACCGGGACATGGGCTTTCTTT.

The rearrangement links TRBV3-1 (or the pseudogene TRBV3-2) to TRBJ2-2; D gene ambiguous. CDR3 length: 12 amino acids. V gave up 1 base and J gave up 7 bases, with 4 bases separating them. Germline CDR1 LGHDT, CDR2 YNNKEL (reference sequence). Here the CDR3 reads CASSQVVGELFF. The CDR3 DNA sequence: TGTGCCAGCAGCCAAGTAGTCGGGGAGCTGTTTTTT.